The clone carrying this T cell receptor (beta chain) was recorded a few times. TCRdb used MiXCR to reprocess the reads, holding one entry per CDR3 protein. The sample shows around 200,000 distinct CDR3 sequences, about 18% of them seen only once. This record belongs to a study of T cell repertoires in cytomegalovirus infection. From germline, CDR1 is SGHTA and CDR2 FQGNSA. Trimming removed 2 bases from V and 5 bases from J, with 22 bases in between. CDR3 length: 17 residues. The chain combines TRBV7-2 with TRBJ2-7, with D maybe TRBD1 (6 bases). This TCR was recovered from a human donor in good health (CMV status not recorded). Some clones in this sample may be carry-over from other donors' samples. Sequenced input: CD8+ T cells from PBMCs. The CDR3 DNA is TGTGCCAGCAGCTTACCTCCCACTGACAGGTTTTCCCACGAGCAGTACTTC. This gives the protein CASSLPPTDRFSHEQYF.